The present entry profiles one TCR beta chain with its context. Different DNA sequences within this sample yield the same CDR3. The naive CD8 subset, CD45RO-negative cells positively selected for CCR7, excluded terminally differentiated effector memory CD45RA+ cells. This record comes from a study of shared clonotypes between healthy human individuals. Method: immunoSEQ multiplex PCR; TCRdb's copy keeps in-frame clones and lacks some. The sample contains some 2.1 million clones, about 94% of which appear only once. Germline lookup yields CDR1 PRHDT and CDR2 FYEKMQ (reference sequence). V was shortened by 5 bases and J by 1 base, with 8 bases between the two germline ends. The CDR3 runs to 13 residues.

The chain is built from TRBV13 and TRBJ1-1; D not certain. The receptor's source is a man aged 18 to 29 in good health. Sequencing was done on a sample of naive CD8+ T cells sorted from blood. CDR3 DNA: TGTGCCAGCAGCCCAGAACAGAACACTGAAGCTTTCTTT. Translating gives CASSPEQNTEAFF.